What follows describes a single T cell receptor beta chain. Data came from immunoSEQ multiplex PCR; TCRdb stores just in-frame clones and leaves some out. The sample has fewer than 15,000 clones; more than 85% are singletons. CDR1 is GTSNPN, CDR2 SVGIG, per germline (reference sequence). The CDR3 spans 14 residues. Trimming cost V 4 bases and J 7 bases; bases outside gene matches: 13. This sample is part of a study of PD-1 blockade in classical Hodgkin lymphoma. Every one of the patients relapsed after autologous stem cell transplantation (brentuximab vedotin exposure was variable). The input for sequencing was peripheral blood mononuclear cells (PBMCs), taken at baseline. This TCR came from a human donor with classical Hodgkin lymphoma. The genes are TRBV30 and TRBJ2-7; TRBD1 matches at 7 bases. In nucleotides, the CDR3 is TGTGCCTGGACAGCCCGACAGGGAACTTGGGAGCAGTACTTC. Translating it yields CAWTARQGTWEQYF.